Listed here are 15 T cell receptor beta chains from one sample, sequenced in a study of blood T cells in healthy people across ages. Primed by a sample-barcoded 5' primer and a J-beta primer mix, a second PCR proceeded for 7 to 11 cycles. TCRdb re-called the 5' RACE reads with MiXCR, one entry per CDR3 protein. Among 750,000 to 950,000 distinct CDR3 sequences, almost 30% were seen once, and the ten largest hold approximately 10%. This same sample was also taken into another study, of T cells of mothers and their children.

Source material: blood. The receptors were sampled from a woman between 40 and 50 years old in good health.

This rearrangement joins TRBV20-1 to TRBJ2-3; 7 positions agree with TRBD2. There are 14 residues in the CDR3. Losses at the gene ends were 3 bases for V and 4 bases for J; bases not matched to a gene: 7. Germline V gives CDR1 DFQATT, CDR2 SNEGSKA (reference sequence). The CDR3 reads CSARGGVVADTQYF. CDR3 sequence (DNA): TGCAGTGCTAGGGGGGGGGTTGTCGCAGATACGCAGTATTTT.

Regarding this clonotype: With a much larger clone just one base away, this may be a read error. This rearrangement joins TRBV9 to TRBJ2-3; D may be TRBD1 (5 bases). There are 15 residues in the CDR3. Germline assignment: CDR1 SGDLS and CDR2 YYNGEE. CDR3 nucleotide sequence: TGTGCCAGCACCCCGACTGCCATTCTGACAGATACGCAGTTTTTT. Translated: CASTPTAILTDTQFF.

In its sample, this clonotype was seen a few times. The CDR3 here is CSARQGAVVGLGSYEQYF. In nucleotides, the CDR3 is TGCAGTGCTAGACAGGGAGCAGTCGTGGGGTTGGGATCCTACGAGCAGTACTTC. The genes are TRBV20-1 and TRBJ2-7; D could derive from TRBD1 or TRBD2 (5 bases each). There are 18 residues in the CDR3. Trimming removed 2 bases from V and 1 base from J, with 24 bases in between. The V gene's germline CDR1 is DFQATT and CDR2 SNEGSKA (reference sequence).

At least ten counts were recorded for this clonotype. The chain is built from TRBV27 and TRBJ1-2, with D hard to call. Germline-derived CDR1 and CDR2 are MNHEY and SMNVEV (reference sequence). The CDR3 totals 13 residues. V lost 0 bases to trimming and J lost 4 bases, with 6 bases between them. CDR3 loop: CASSLSSGYGYTF. The DNA for the CDR3 is TGTGCCAGCAGTTTATCGTCCGGCTATGGCTACACCTTC.

This clonotype was found a few times. The chain combines TRBV5-1 with TRBJ2-1, with 12 bases fitting TRBD2. CDR1 SGHRS and CDR2 YFSETQ come from the germline V gene. The CDR3 covers 15 residues. V lost 7 bases and J lost 9; bases outside the gene matches: 11. The CDR3 DNA reads TGCGCCAGCGCCTACACACTAGCGGGGGGAAGTGAGCAGTTCTTC. Protein: CASAYTLAGGSEQFF.

This clonotype was recorded a few times. This chain links TRBV6-6 with TRBJ1-4, with TRBD1 identical over 10 bases. V was pared by 4 bases and J by 8 bases, with 4 bases of the junction left unmatched. Germline V gene data show CDR1 as MNHNY and CDR2 as SVGAGI (reference sequence). The length of the CDR3 is 14 residues. In DNA form, the CDR3 reads TGTGCCAGCAGTTGGGACAGGGGAGAAGAAAAACTGTTTTTT. Translation gives CASSWDRGEEKLFF.

This clonotype has a handful of counts. This chain uses TRBV12-3 or TRBV12-4 with TRBJ1-5, with D unclear. Trimming pared 2 bases from V and 5 bases from J, leaving 16 bases between. The CDR3 contains 16 residues. The CDR3 loop is CASSLFGGSRYQPQHF. The DNA of the CDR3 is TGTGCCAGCAGTTTATTTGGAGGGAGCAGGTATCAGCCCCAGCATTTT.

The V and J genes are TRBV7-2 and TRBJ2-2, with 9 bases matching TRBD2. Germline lookup yields CDR1 SGHTA and CDR2 FQGNSA. CDR3 length: 15 residues. Trimming at V came to 3 bases and at J to 5 bases, leaving 4 bases not matched to a gene. In DNA, the CDR3 is TGTGCCAGCAGCTTTTTGCGGGGGGGAACCGGGGAGCTGTTTTTT. Translated, it gives CASSFLRGGTGELFF.

V usage is TRBV5-1 and J usage is TRBJ1-1; D is ambiguous. Germline V lookup: CDR1 SGHRS, CDR2 YFSETQ. The V end lost 0 bases, the J end lost 0 bases, and 9 bases lay between the germline ends. This CDR3 is 15 amino acids long. The CDR3 sequence is CASSLALVLNTEAFF. As DNA, the CDR3 is TGCGCCAGCAGCTTGGCCCTGGTACTGAACACTGAAGCTTTCTTT.

This clonotype turned up a few times. J is TRBJ1-5 and V is TRBV20-1; TRBD1 is a possible D gene (5 bases). Trimming removed 1 base from V and 7 bases from J, with 20 bases in between. Germline CDR1 reads DFQATT; CDR2 reads SNEGSKA (reference sequence). The CDR3 extends over 16 amino acids. The DNA of the CDR3 is TGCAGTGCTAGAGTTCGATTGAGGCAGGGCACGCAGCCCCAGCATTTT. This sequence encodes CSARVRLRQGTQPQHF.

CDR3 in amino acids: CASSLGSLAVYNEQFF. As DNA, the CDR3 is TGTGCCAGCAGTTTAGGTTCCCTAGCAGTCTACAATGAGCAGTTCTTC. The chain couples TRBV12-3 or TRBV12-4 to TRBJ2-1; possibly TRBD2 for D (5 bases). This CDR3 is built from 16 residues. Deletions cut 1 base from V and 3 bases from J, with 13 bases between.

This clonotype was found a few times. The chain combines TRBV10-2 with TRBJ2-1, with no clear D. The J call may be wrong; the DNA end is better matched by TRBJ2-7. Germline CDR1 is WSHSY and CDR2 is SAAADI. The CDR3 runs to 17 residues. The chain's CDR3 is CASSESVALAGSYEQYF. The CDR3 DNA sequence: TGCGCCAGCAGTGAGTCTGTGGCGCTCGCCGGTTCCTACGAGCAGTACTTC.

The chain joins TRBV13 to TRBJ2-5; D perhaps matches TRBD2 (5 bases). This CDR3 comprises 12 residues. Trimming cost V 6 bases and J 11 bases, with 16 bases left between them. Germline V gene lookup returns CDR1 PRHDT and CDR2 FYEKMQ (reference sequence). CDR3 DNA: TGTGCCAGCAGAGAGGGTAGCAACGTGCAGTACTTC. It is translated as CASREGSNVQYF.

J is TRBJ2-7 and V is TRBV6-2 or TRBV6-3; 10 nucleotides line up with TRBD1. The CDR3 runs to 18 residues. J gave up 3 bases and V 0 bases, and 11 bases lay outside the gene matches. From germline, CDR1 is MNHEY and CDR2 SVGEGT. This CDR3 is CASSYSSGQGFELYEQYF. The CDR3 DNA is TGTGCCAGCAGTTACTCGTCGGGACAGGGGTTCGAGCTCTACGAGCAGTACTTC.

This clonotype was recorded a few times. The V gene is TRBV29-1, the J gene TRBJ1-1, with D perhaps matching TRBD1 (5 bases). In germline, CDR1 is SQVTM, CDR2 ANQGSEA. V gave up 6 bases and J gave up 4 bases, with 15 bases separating them. This CDR3 spans 13 amino acids. The CDR3 sequence is CSVGQALGTEAFF. For the CDR3, the DNA is TGCAGCGTCGGACAAGCCCTGGGCACTGAAGCTTTCTTT.